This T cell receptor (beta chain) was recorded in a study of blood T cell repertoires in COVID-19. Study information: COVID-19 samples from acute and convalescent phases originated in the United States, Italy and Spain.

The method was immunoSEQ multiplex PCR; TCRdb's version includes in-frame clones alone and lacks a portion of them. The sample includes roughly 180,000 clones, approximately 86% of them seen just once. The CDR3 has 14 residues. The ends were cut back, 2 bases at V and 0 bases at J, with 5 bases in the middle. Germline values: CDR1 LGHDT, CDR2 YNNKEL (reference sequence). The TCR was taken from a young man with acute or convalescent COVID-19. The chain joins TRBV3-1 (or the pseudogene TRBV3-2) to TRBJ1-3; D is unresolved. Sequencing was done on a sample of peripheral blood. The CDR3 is CASSQRYSGNTIYF. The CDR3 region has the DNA TGTGCCAGCAGCCAACGGTACTCTGGAAACACCATATATTTT.